This TCR beta chain was sequenced in a study of CD8 T cells in ankylosing spondylitis. The authors made TCR beta libraries by quantitative 5'-RACE with molecular barcodes. TCRdb itself ran the 5' RACE reads through MiXCR, one entry per CDR3 protein. The table includes about 540,000 distinct CDR3 sequences, 9.5% to 15% detected once. The study's findings and limits: Matched ankylosing spondylitis synovial fluid reportedly showed significant enrichment of disease-linked clones. Existing reports had already noted some motif variants in reactive arthritis synovial fluid and blood. Apparently characteristic of ankylosing spondylitis blood was a TCR beta motif (about eight highly homologous variants). CD8+ disease-linked clones were present at relatively low frequencies in blood.

This clonotype was seen a few times. Its antigen is not known. Germline lookup yields CDR1 LGHNT and CDR2 FRNRAP. This CDR3 region has 13 residues. Trimming pared 6 bases from V and 2 bases from J, leaving 8 bases between. The genes are TRBV12-5 and TRBJ2-1, with D tentatively TRBD1 (5 bases). The source is a male donor with ankylosing spondylitis. Sequencing was done on a sample of blood, either unsorted or a sorted T cell fraction (not recorded which). CDR3 DNA sequence: TGTGCTAGTGGCAGGGATACCTACAATGAGCAGTTCTTC. This sequence encodes CASGRDTYNEQFF. Full variable domain (missing parts from reference TRBV12-5 and TRBJ2-1): DARVTQTPRHKVTEMGQEVTMRCQPILGHNTVFWYRQTMMQGLELLAYFRNRAPLDDSGMPKDRFSAEMPDATLATLKIQPSEPRDSAVYFCASGRDTYNEQFFGPGTRLTVL.